These 28 T cell receptor beta chains originate from one sample sequenced in a study of regulatory T cells in long-lasting Graves disease. Time point specified: newly diagnosed GD, antithyroid drugs for less than 3 months. There was RNA extracted from PBMCs, and the TCR library was made from it. Investigators prepared the TCR beta libraries by applying iRepertoire HTBI primers and Arm-PCR of CDR3 regions. TCRdb analysed the multiplex PCR reads with MiXCR anew, one entry per CDR3 protein. Found here are a few hundred thousand distinct CDR3 sequences, 15% of them singletons; the top ten hold roughly 7.7%. The same data also went into a second study, on T cells in Graves' hyperthyroidism and ophthalmopathy.

This specimen was peripheral blood mononuclear cells (PBMCs), taken at new diagnosis, from a patient treated with antithyroid drugs. The receptors were gathered from a woman between 40 and 50 years old with Graves disease.

This clonotype was recorded at least ten times. J is TRBJ1-2 and V is TRBV20-1; D is unclear. V lost 1 base, J lost 3 bases, and 12 bases lay in between. Germline CDR1 and CDR2: DFQATT and SNEGSKA (reference sequence). The CDR3 is 14 residues long. CDR3: CSARGALEDYGYTF. The CDR3 DNA reads as TGCAGTGCTAGAGGGGCACTCGAGGACTATGGCTACACCTTC.

There are many counts of this clonotype. The V call is TRBV6-2 or TRBV6-3, the J call TRBJ2-4; no clear D. V was trimmed by 5 bases and J by 0 bases, leaving 11 bases between them. From germline, CDR1 is MNHEY and CDR2 SVGEGT. The CDR3 runs 15 residues. CDR3 nucleotide sequence: TGTGCCAGCAGTGGGCCAGAACTAGCCAAAAACATTCAGTACTTC. This gives the protein CASSGPELAKNIQYF.

The chain recombines TRBV25-1 with TRBJ1-5, with TRBD1 matching over 11 bases. The CDR3 sequence is 18 residues long. Germline V gene sequence: CDR1 MGHDK, CDR2 SYGVNS. Trimming at V came to 8 bases and at J to 3 bases, leaving 15 bases not matched to a gene. The CDR3 is CASEGQGAEPGTNQPQHF. DNA of the CDR3: TGTGCCAGCGAAGGACAGGGGGCCGAACCGGGGACCAATCAGCCCCAGCATTTT.

This clonotype has just a few counts. The V call is TRBV10-2, the J call TRBJ2-1; no definite D call. The CDR3 is 13 amino acids. V lost 4 bases and J 2 bases, leaving 6 bases between the germline ends. CDR1 WSHSY and CDR2 SAAADI come from the germline V gene. This chain's CDR3 is CASSAQTYNEQFF. CDR3 DNA sequence: TGCGCCAGCAGTGCTCAGACCTACAATGAGCAGTTCTTC.

This clonotype was seen only a few times. The rearrangement joins TRBV6-5 to TRBJ1-5; D might be TRBD1 (6 bases). The V gene lost 2 bases and the J gene lost 3 bases, with 11 bases spanning the gap. This CDR3 has 15 amino acids. Germline CDR1 MNHEY, CDR2 SVGAGI. CDR3 protein: CASSYENRANQPQHF. DNA for the CDR3: TGTGCCAGCAGTTACGAAAACAGGGCCAATCAGCCCCAGCATTTT.

This clonotype was observed a handful of times. The chain uses TRBV12-3 or TRBV12-4 and TRBJ2-5; D tentatively fits TRBD1 or TRBD2 (5 bases each). The CDR3 runs 13 residues. Trimming removed 3 bases from V and 3 bases from J, with 8 bases in between. The CDR3, as DNA: TGTGCCAGCAGTTTTTGGGGGAAAGAGACCCAGTACTTC. Protein: CASSFWGKETQYF.

This clonotype was picked up many times. The chain employs TRBV7-9 and TRBJ1-1; maybe TRBD1 (6 bases). Germline CDR1 and CDR2: SEHNR and FQNEAQ (reference sequence). CDR3 length: 15 amino acids. Trimming left V 5 bases short and J 1 base short, with 14 bases between. The CDR3 loop reads CASSPFRDTNTEAFF. Written as DNA, the CDR3 is TGTGCCAGCAGCCCTTTCCGGGACACGAACACTGAAGCTTTCTTT.

This clonotype was found many times. V is TRBV10-3 and J is TRBJ2-7; the match to TRBD1 covers 7 bases. The trim removed 4 bases at V and 2 bases at J, leaving 2 bases unmatched. This CDR3 contains 13 residues. Germline loops: CDR1 ENHRY, CDR2 SYGVKD. The CDR3 DNA is TGTGCCATCAGTGTAGGGACAGCCTACGAGCAGTACTTC. It is translated as CAISVGTAYEQYF.

This clonotype was counted at least ten times. The genes are TRBV12-5 and TRBJ1-5; TRBD1 is a possible D gene (5 bases). The V end lost 9 bases, the J end lost 2 bases, and 17 bases lay between the germline ends. This CDR3 comprises 15 residues. In germline, CDR1 is LGHNT, CDR2 FRNRAP. CDR3 protein: CASLGGGSGNQPQHF. CDR3 DNA sequence: TGTGCTAGCCTGGGGGGGGGTTCGGGCAATCAGCCCCAGCATTTT.

This clonotype was seen at least ten times. The chain uses TRBV18 and TRBJ2-6; D perhaps matches TRBD2 (5 bases). The germline V and J ends were trimmed by 0 bases and 2 bases, with 8 bases remaining between them. The germline gives CDR1 KGHSH, CDR2 LQKENI. The CDR3 spans 16 residues. The CDR3 spells CASSPPPAAGANVLTF. The CDR3 nucleotides are TGTGCCAGCTCACCACCCCCAGCGGCTGGGGCCAACGTCCTGACTTTC.

Many counts were recorded for this clonotype. The chain has TRBV20-1 and TRBJ2-5; D ambiguous. The CDR3 covers 15 residues. The germline CDR1 and CDR2 sequences are DFQATT and SNEGSKA (reference sequence). V lost 3 bases, J lost 2 bases, and 16 bases lay in between. CDR3 sequence (DNA): TGCAGTGCTAGTCCCCCGGGCGGCAGACAAGAGACCCAGTACTTC. Translated: CSASPPGGRQETQYF.

In its sample, this clonotype was seen many times. The V call is TRBV6-1, the J call TRBJ1-1; D is perhaps TRBD1 (5 bases). Germline CDR1 and CDR2: MNHNS and SASEGT. Deletions cut 4 bases from V and 6 bases from J, with 12 bases between. This CDR3 has 13 residues. CDR3 DNA: TGTGCCAGCAGTGTCGGGGGTCGAGCTGAAGCTTTCTTT. Its translation: CASSVGGRAEAFF.

CDR3 protein: CSARGGREYEQYF. The CDR3 coding sequence is TGCAGTGCTAGAGGGGGTAGGGAGTACGAGCAGTACTTC. The gene calls are TRBV20-1 and TRBJ2-7; weak D call: TRBD2 (5 bases). V was cut by 1 base and J by 4 bases, with 11 bases left in between. CDR1 DFQATT and CDR2 SNEGSKA come from the germline V gene (reference sequence). The CDR3 is 13 residues long.

This clonotype was picked up many times. J is TRBJ1-1 and V is TRBV5-1; 7 bases are a match to TRBD1. Germline CDR1 and CDR2: SGHRS and YFSETQ. J gave up 8 bases and V 4 bases, and 11 bases lay outside the gene matches. CDR3 length: 14 residues. This chain's CDR3 is CASSVNSGTVEAFF. The CDR3 coding sequence is TGCGCCAGCAGCGTAAATTCCGGGACAGTAGAAGCTTTCTTT.

This clonotype was observed a handful of times. The V and J genes are TRBV4-1 and TRBJ2-3; D is unclear. Germline V gene data show CDR1 as MGHRA and CDR2 as YSYEKL. This CDR3 spans 16 amino acids. V dropped 1 base and J dropped 0 bases, with 11 bases sitting between them. The CDR3 here is CASSQVGGASTDTQYF. The CDR3 DNA follows: TGCGCCAGCAGCCAAGTTGGTGGTGCTAGCACAGATACGCAGTATTTT.

This clonotype came up a few times. The chain combines TRBV11-2 with TRBJ2-7, with unresolved D. CDR1 and CDR2 (germline): SGHAT, FQNNGV. Trimming removed 2 bases at V and 3 bases at J, with 5 bases between. The CDR3 consists of 12 residues. The CDR3 DNA reads TGTGCCAGCAGCTTAAACGACTACGAGCAGTACTTC. It codes for CASSLNDYEQYF.

Ten or more counts support this clonotype. This sequence joins TRBV5-5 and TRBJ2-5, with 8 positions matching TRBD2. The CDR3 loop spans 14 amino acids. Germline CDR1 SGHKS, CDR2 YYEKEE (reference sequence). Trimming at V came to 4 bases and at J to 5 bases, leaving 7 bases not matched to a gene. The CDR3 nucleotides read TGTGCCAGCAGCAAAGCGGGAGTTGGGGAGACCCAGTACTTC. This sequence encodes CASSKAGVGETQYF. Based on the CDR3 plus reference TRBV5-5 and TRBJ2-5, the full variable domain is DAGVTQSPTHLIKTRGQQVTLRCSPISGHKSVSWYQQVLGQGPQFIFQYYEKEERGRGNFPDRFSARQFPNYSSELNVNALLLGDSALYLCASSKAGVGETQYFGPGTRLLVL.

The J gene is TRBJ1-5, the V gene TRBV20-1, with 7 bases matching TRBD1. The CDR3 loop spans 14 amino acids. Germline V gene data show CDR1 as DFQATT and CDR2 as SNEGSKA (reference sequence). J was trimmed by 6 bases and V by 6 bases; bases with no gene match: 11. The CDR3 loop reads CSAGGQSGGQPQHF. CDR3 DNA sequence: TGCAGTGCAGGGGGACAGTCAGGGGGTCAGCCCCAGCATTTT.

This clonotype has just one count. It may be a read error: a sequence one base away is much more abundant. The chain uses TRBV28 and TRBJ2-5, with a tentative D call TRBD1 (5 bases). The V and J ends lost 8 bases and 11 bases respectively, with 27 bases between them. Germline loops: CDR1 MDHEN, CDR2 SYDVKM. This CDR3 is built from 15 residues. The DNA of the CDR3 is TGTGCCAGCGTATCCAGGACAACTGTGGGCAATGAGCAGTACTTC. Its translation is CASVSRTTVGNEQYF.

This clonotype was recorded at least ten times. This chain links TRBV7-8 with TRBJ1-1; D call uncertain. V lost 1 base to trimming and J lost 0 bases, with 9 bases between them. CDR1 is SGHVS, CDR2 FQNEAQ, per germline. The CDR3 length is 15 residues. The CDR3 here is CASSLESLMNTEAFF. The CDR3 DNA reads as TGTGCCAGCAGCTTAGAGAGTCTCATGAACACTGAAGCTTTCTTT. Full variable domain (remainder filled in from reference TRBV7-8 and TRBJ1-1): GAGVSQSPRYKVAKRGQDVALRCDPISGHVSLFWYQQALGQGPEFLTYFQNEAQLDKSGLPSDRFFAERPEGSVSTLKIQRTQQEDSAVYLCASSLESLMNTEAFFGQGTRLTVV.

This clonotype was detected ten times or more. This sequence joins TRBV2 and TRBJ1-5; 8 bases are shared with TRBD1. V dropped 7 bases and J dropped 4; count of bases not matched to a gene: 9. Germline V gene data show CDR1 as SNHLY and CDR2 as FYNNEI. This CDR3 has 15 residues. The CDR3 coding sequence is TGTGCCAGCACGGGCCGGGACAGGCCTAATCAGCCCCAGCATTTT. It is translated as CASTGRDRPNQPQHF.

This clonotype occurred many times. V is TRBV7-9 and J is TRBJ1-4; no firm D call. The V gene lost 5 bases and the J gene lost 7 bases, with 14 bases spanning the gap. The CDR3 spans 14 residues. Germline V gene data show CDR1 as SEHNR and CDR2 as FQNEAQ (reference sequence). The CDR3, as DNA: TGTGCCAGCAGCCGGACCCCTGAGGCTGAAAAACTGTTTTTT. It translates to CASSRTPEAEKLFF.

A few counts support this clonotype. The J gene is TRBJ2-7, the V gene TRBV28; maybe TRBD2 (5 bases). V was shortened by 6 bases and J by 3 bases, with 27 bases between the two germline ends. In germline, CDR1 is MDHEN, CDR2 SYDVKM. This CDR3 has 18 residues. CDR3 sequence: CASSYSRFPGSGGYEQYF. Written as DNA, the CDR3 is TGTGCCAGCAGCTATTCGAGGTTTCCGGGAAGTGGAGGCTACGAGCAGTACTTC.

This clonotype occurred a few times. J is TRBJ1-3 and V is TRBV4-1; D remains ambiguous. The CDR3 runs 15 residues. Trimming took off 4 bases at V and 0 bases at J, with 10 bases between the two ends. The germline V gene encodes CDR1 MGHRA and CDR2 YSYEKL. The CDR3 is CASSLGPSSGNTIYF. Written as DNA, the CDR3 is TGCGCCAGCAGCCTCGGACCTAGCTCTGGAAACACCATATATTTT.

This clonotype was found many times. V and J are TRBV27 and TRBJ2-7; D could derive from TRBD1 or TRBD2 (5 bases each). CDR1 MNHEY and CDR2 SMNVEV come from the germline V gene (reference sequence). The CDR3 length is 15 residues. The germline V and J ends were trimmed by 0 bases and 2 bases, with 11 bases remaining between them. The CDR3 coding sequence is TGTGCCAGCAGTTTATCGTGGGGGTTACCCTACGAGCAGTACTTC. Translation gives CASSLSWGLPYEQYF.

The J gene is TRBJ1-1, the V gene TRBV9; D not certain. Trimming pared 0 bases from V and 4 bases from J, leaving 7 bases between. Germline CDR1 SGDLS, CDR2 YYNGEE. CDR3 length equals 13 residues. This chain's CDR3 is CASSVELGTEAFF. CDR3 nucleotide sequence: TGTGCCAGCAGCGTAGAATTGGGCACTGAAGCTTTCTTT.

This clonotype has just a few counts. Since a much larger clone is just one base distant, this may be a read error. V usage is TRBV7-2 and J usage is TRBJ2-7; D gene unclear. The CDR3 sequence is 15 residues long. V was pared by 2 bases and J by 4 bases, with 15 bases between. CDR1 SGHTA and CDR2 FQGNSA come from the germline V gene. CDR3 region: CASSLTPSEGYEQYF. The DNA of the CDR3 is TGTGCCAGCAGCTTAACCCCCTCAGAAGGTTACGAGCAGTACTTC.

This clonotype occurred many times. The CDR3 region is CSALAAGSGNTIYF. CDR3 nucleotide sequence: TGCAGTGCCCTCGCCGCAGGGTCTGGAAACACCATATATTTT. V gene TRBV20-1 combines with J gene TRBJ1-3, with D possibly being TRBD1 (5 bases). The CDR3 is made up of 14 amino acids. Trimming removed 6 bases at V and 1 base at J, with 13 bases between. Germline lookup yields CDR1 DFQATT and CDR2 SNEGSKA (reference sequence).